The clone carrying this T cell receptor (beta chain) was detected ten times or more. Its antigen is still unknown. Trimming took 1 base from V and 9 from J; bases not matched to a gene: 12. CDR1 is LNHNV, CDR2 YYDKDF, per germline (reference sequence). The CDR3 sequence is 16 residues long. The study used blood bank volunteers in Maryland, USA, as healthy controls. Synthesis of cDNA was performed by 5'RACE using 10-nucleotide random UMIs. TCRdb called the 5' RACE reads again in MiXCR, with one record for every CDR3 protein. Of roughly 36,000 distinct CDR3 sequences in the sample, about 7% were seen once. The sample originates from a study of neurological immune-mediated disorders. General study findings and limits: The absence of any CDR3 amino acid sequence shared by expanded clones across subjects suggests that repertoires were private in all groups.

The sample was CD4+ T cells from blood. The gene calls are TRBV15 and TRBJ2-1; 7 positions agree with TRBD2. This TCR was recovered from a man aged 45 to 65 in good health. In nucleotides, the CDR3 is TGTGCCACCAGCAGAGGGACGGCTAGCGGACTGGGTGAGCAGTTCTTC. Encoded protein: CATSRGTASGLGEQFF.